This T cell receptor (beta chain) was captured by sequencing in a study of radiotherapy plus CTLA-4 blockade in lung cancer. Overall study context: Objective response rate was around 20%; disease control rate, around 30%.

On this clone: Antigen: not known.

Patients with chemo-refractory metastatic non-small-cell lung cancer received focal radiation plus CTLA-4 blockade with ipilimumab. Study-level results: According to reports, early shifts in blood T cell clones, alongside interferon-beta, forecast response most accurately.

In germline, CDR1 is SGDLS, CDR2 YYNGEE. The CDR3 has 16 residues. With V trimmed by 0 bases and J by 10 bases, 5 bases remained unmatched. Using immunoSEQ multiplex PCR, the repertoire was profiled, and TCRdb retains in-frame clones only, with some absent. The sample includes about 77,000 clones, roughly four fifths of them seen just once. The origin of this receptor is a human donor with non-small cell lung cancer whose response to radiotherapy plus ipilimumab could not be evaluated. Sequencing was performed on peripheral blood, taken from a patient treated with radiotherapy plus ipilimumab. J is TRBJ2-1 and V is TRBV9, with 15 positions matching TRBD2. CDR3 residues: CASSVEWGTSGGEQFF. The CDR3 DNA reads as TGTGCCAGCAGCGTAGAATGGGGGACTAGCGGGGGGGAGCAGTTCTTC.